This entry concerns a single T cell receptor (beta chain). This entry belongs to a study of blood T cell repertoires in COVID-19. The protocol was immunoSEQ multiplex PCR, while the TCRdb copy is restricted to in-frame clones and leaves out a portion. The sample contains more than 150,000 clones, around 80% of which appear only once. There are 15 residues in the CDR3. Trimming stripped 0 bases from V and 6 bases from J, with 14 bases between. CDR1 is MNHEY, CDR2 SVGAGI, per germline. The receptor's source is a woman in her fifties or sixties with acute or convalescent COVID-19. The sequenced sample consisted of peripheral blood. The chain carries TRBV6-5 and TRBJ1-2, with D possibly being TRBD1 (6 bases). The CDR3 here is CASSYSRDIFNGYTF. The CDR3 bases are TGTGCCAGCAGTTACTCCCGGGACATATTCAATGGCTACACCTTC.